This TCR beta chain was captured in a study of T cell changes during pregnancy in multiple sclerosis. This CDR3 contains 17 residues. The germline V gene encodes CDR1 LNHDA and CDR2 SQIVND (reference sequence). J gave up 0 bases and V 6 bases, and 4 bases lay outside the gene matches. Assay used: immunoSEQ multiplex PCR; TCRdb lists only in-frame clones, some missing. The sample holds 34,000 or so clones, roughly 88% seen once. This rearrangement joins TRBV19 to TRBJ2-2; 13 bases agree with TRBD2. The sequence was collected from a female donor in good health, enrolled as a control in a pregnancy study. Sequenced material: peripheral blood, taken in the second trimester of pregnancy. The chain's CDR3 is CASSHGLAGANTGELFF. In DNA, the CDR3 is TGTGCCAGTAGCCACGGACTAGCGGGAGCGAACACCGGGGAGCTGTTTTTT.